These 6 T cell receptor beta chains originate from one sample sequenced in a study of identifying expanded T cells in peripheral blood. The assay was immunoSEQ multiplex PCR, and TCRdb's table has in-frame clones only and misses some. This table has approximately 75,000 clones, 90% appearing once. Sequencing was performed on blood. These TCRs come from a person aged 18 to 69 in good health.

The chain is built from TRBV11-2 and TRBJ2-3; D not resolved. The CDR3 extends over 14 amino acids. Germline assignment: CDR1 SGHAT and CDR2 FQNNGV. The ends were cut back, 3 bases at V and 2 bases at J, with 9 bases in the middle. The CDR3 spells CASSFGPNTDTQYF. CDR3 in DNA: TGTGCCAGCAGCTTCGGACCTAACACAGATACGCAGTATTTT.

This chain joins TRBV7-2 and TRBJ2-7; 10 bases fit TRBD2. J gave up 3 bases and V 5 bases, and 10 bases lay outside the gene matches. Germline V lookup: CDR1 SGHTA, CDR2 FQGNSA. The CDR3 sequence is 16 residues long. For the CDR3, the DNA is TGTGCCAGCAGCCCTAAACTAGCGGGACCTTTCTACGAGCAGTACTTC. This translates into CASSPKLAGPFYEQYF.

The chain uses TRBV2 and TRBJ2-1; 13 bases align to TRBD2. Per germline, CDR1 SNHLY and CDR2 FYNNEI. With 7 bases clipped from V and 5 bases from J, the junction kept 5 bases outside the gene matches. The length of the CDR3 is 15 residues. This CDR3 is CASKTGTSGDNEQFF. CDR3 nucleotides: TGTGCCAGCAAAACCGGGACTAGCGGGGACAATGAGCAGTTCTTC. Together with reference TRBV2 and TRBJ2-1, the CDR3 gives the full variable domain: EPEVTQTPSHQVTQMGQEVILRCVPISNHLYFYWYRQILGQKVEFLVSFYNNEISEKSEIFDDQFSVERPDGSNFTLKIRSTKLEDSAMYFCASKTGTSGDNEQFFGPGTRLTVL.

The genes are TRBV29-1 and TRBJ2-3; 9 bases are shared with TRBD1. Trimming cost V 4 bases and J 0 bases; bases outside gene matches: 11. The germline gives CDR1 SQVTM, CDR2 ANQGSEA. The CDR3 consists of 17 residues. CDR3 loop: CSVGGPSDRGSTDTQYF. CDR3 nucleotide sequence: TGCAGCGTTGGGGGACCATCGGACAGGGGAAGCACAGATACGCAGTATTTT.

The chain is built from TRBV9 and TRBJ2-7, with 7 bases identical to TRBD1. CDR1 is SGDLS, CDR2 YYNGEE, per germline. V trimming: 0 bases; J trimming: 4 bases; junction bases outside the gene matches: 4. CDR3 length: 14 amino acids. CDR3 coding DNA: TGTGCCAGCAGCGTAGGAGACAGGGAATACGAGCAGTACTTC. Protein sequence: CASSVGDREYEQYF.

This rearrangement joins TRBV30 to TRBJ2-3; a possible D gene is TRBD2 (5 bases). The CDR3 is made up of 13 amino acids. From germline, CDR1 is GTSNPN and CDR2 SVGIG (reference sequence). The V and J ends lost 3 bases and 3 bases respectively, with 10 bases between them. The CDR3 nucleotides are TGTGCCTGGAGCGGGATTACGACAGATACGCAGTATTTT. This sequence encodes CAWSGITTDTQYF.